The 5 T cell receptor beta chains below all came from one sample that was sequenced in a study of cytomegalovirus exposure and HLA in healthy donors. PCR primers comprised 60 Vbeta and 13 Jbeta primers. Libraries were prepared by immunoSEQ multiplex PCR; TCRdb keeps only in-frame clonotypes and omits some of them. The table shows roughly 150,000 clones, with about 74% occurring only once. The sequenced material came from PBMCs. Source of these receptors: a woman in her 40s in good health and CMV-seronegative.

This chain connects TRBV14 to TRBJ1-1; D gene unclear. V lost 5 bases, J lost 0 bases, and 7 bases lay in between. Germline V gives CDR1 SGHDN, CDR2 FVKESK. The CDR3 is 13 amino acids. Written as DNA, the CDR3 is TGTGCCAGCAGCGAACAAGTGAACACTGAAGCTTTCTTT. This translates into CASSEQVNTEAFF. Combining the CDR3 with reference TRBV14 and TRBJ1-1 gives the whole variable domain EAGVTQFPSHSVIEKGQTVTLRCDPISGHDNLYWYRRVMGKEIKFLLHFVKESKQDESGMPNNRFLAERTGGTYSTLKVQPAELEDSGVYFCASSEQVNTEAFFGQGTRLTVV.

The rearrangement uses TRBV2 and TRBJ1-5; D gene ambiguous. The CDR3 is 15 residues long. The ends were cut back, 7 bases at V and 2 bases at J, with 15 bases in the middle. CDR1 and CDR2 from the germline V gene are SNHLY and FYNNEI. CDR3: CASTMLGVGNQPQHF. The CDR3 region has the DNA TGTGCCAGCACCATGCTGGGCGTTGGCAATCAGCCCCAGCATTTT.

The chain has TRBV11-3 and TRBJ2-3; TRBD2 is a possible D gene (7 bases). V shed 4 bases and J shed 0 bases, with 14 bases lying between them. The germline V gene has CDR1 SGHNT and CDR2 YENEEA. The CDR3 totals 16 residues. In nucleotides, the CDR3 is TGTGCCAGCAGCTCAAGGGGGGGAGCTAGCACAGATACGCAGTATTTT. Residues: CASSSRGGASTDTQYF.

This chain uses TRBV19 with TRBJ2-6; possibly TRBD1 for D (5 bases). CDR3 length: 17 residues. Germline V gives CDR1 LNHDA, CDR2 SQIVND (reference sequence). Trimming stripped 7 bases from V and 0 bases from J, with 16 bases between. For the CDR3, the DNA is TGTGCCAGTACAGGGTATCTGTCTAGCTCTGGGGCCAACGTCCTGACTTTC. Protein product: CASTGYLSSSGANVLTF.

The chain recombines TRBV5-1 with TRBJ2-5; 16 bases fit TRBD2. J gave up 5 bases and V 4 bases, and 5 bases lay outside the gene matches. Germline loops: CDR1 SGHRS, CDR2 YFSETQ. The CDR3 totals 16 residues. The CDR3 nucleotides read TGCGCCAGCAGCATCGGGACTAGCGGGGGGGCGGAGACCCAGTACTTC. It specifies CASSIGTSGGAETQYF.